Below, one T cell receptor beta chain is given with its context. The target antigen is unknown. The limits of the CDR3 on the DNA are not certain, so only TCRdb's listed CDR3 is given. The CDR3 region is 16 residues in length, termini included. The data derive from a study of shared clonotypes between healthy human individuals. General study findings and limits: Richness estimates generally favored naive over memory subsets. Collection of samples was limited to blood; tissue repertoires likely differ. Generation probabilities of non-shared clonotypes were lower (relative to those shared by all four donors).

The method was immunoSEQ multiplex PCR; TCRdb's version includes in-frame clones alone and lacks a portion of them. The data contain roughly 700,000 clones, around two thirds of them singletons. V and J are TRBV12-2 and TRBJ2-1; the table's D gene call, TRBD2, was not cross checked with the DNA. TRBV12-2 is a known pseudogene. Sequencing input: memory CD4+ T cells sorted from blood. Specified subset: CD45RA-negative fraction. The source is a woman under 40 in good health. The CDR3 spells CASRLEVGSGIFHSFF.